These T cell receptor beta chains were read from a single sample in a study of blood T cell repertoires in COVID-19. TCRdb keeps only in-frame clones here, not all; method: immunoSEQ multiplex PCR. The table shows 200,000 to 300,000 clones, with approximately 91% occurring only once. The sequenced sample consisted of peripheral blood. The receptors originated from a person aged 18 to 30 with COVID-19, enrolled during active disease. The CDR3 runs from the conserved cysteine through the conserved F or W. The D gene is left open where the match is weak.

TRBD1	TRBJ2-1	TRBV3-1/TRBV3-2	TGTGCCAGCAGCCAAGACCCCCGGGACAGTCCGTTCTTC	CASSQDPRDSPFF
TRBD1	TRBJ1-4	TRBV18	TGTGCCAGCTCACACGACAGGGGTTCGACTAATGAAAAACTGTTTTTT	CASSHDRGSTNEKLFF
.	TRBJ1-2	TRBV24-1	TGTGCCACCAGTGATCCGACAGGTTCTGGCTACACCTTC	CATSDPTGSGYTF
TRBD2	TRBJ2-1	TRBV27	TGTGCCAGCAGTCTACTTGGGACTAGCGGAAACTACAATGAGCAGTTCTTC	CASSLLGTSGNYNEQFF
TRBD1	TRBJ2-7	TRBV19	TGTGCCACCTCGACAGGGGGCAACTACGAGCAGTACTTC	CATSTGGNYEQYF
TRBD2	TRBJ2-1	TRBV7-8	TGTGCCAGCAGCTTAGGGTTTTATTTGGCGGGAGGGAGTCTTTACAATGAGCAGTTCTTC	CASSLGFYLAGGSLYNEQFF
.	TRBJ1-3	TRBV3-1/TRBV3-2	TGTGCCAGCAGCCAAGATGCAGGGAGAAACACCATATATTTT	CASSQDAGRNTIYF
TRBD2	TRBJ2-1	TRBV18	TGTGCCAGCTCACCGGTTAGCGGGGGGTCCTACAATGAGCAGTTCTTC	CASSPVSGGSYNEQFF
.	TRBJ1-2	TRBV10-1	TGCGCTCCATGGGGGGATGGGTACTATGGCTACACCTTC	CAPWGDGYYGYTF
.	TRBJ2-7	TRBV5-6	TGTGCCAGCAGCACGCAACTAGCACCCTACGAGCAGTACTTC	CASSTQLAPYEQYF
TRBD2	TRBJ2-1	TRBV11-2	TGTGCCAGCAGCTTATCTAGCGGGAGTAATGAGCAGTTCTTC	CASSLSSGSNEQFF
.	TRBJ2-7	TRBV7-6	TGTGCCAGCAGACGTAATGGGGGGGCAGGGTACGAGCAGTACTTC	CASRRNGGAGYEQYF
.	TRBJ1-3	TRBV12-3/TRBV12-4	TGTGCCAGCAGTTTCTTACAGGGAAACACCATATATTTT	CASSFLQGNTIYF
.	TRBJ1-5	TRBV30	TGTGCCTGGAGTGGACAGGTCTTAGGGCCCCAGCATTTT	CAWSGQVLGPQHF
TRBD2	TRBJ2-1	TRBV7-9	TGTGCCAGCAGCCTTTCCGGGCCTAGCGGATACAATGAGCAGTTCTTC	CASSLSGPSGYNEQFF
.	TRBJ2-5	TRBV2	TGTGCCAGCAGGGCCGACAGTGGGGATCAAGAGACCCAGTACTTC	CASRADSGDQETQYF
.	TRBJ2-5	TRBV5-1	TGCGCCAGCAGCTTAGCAGGAGGGGCAGAGACCCAGTACTTC	CASSLAGGAETQYF
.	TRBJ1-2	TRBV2	TGTGCCAGCAGCGAGGACAGACCGACTAACTATGGCTACACCTTC	CASSEDRPTNYGYTF
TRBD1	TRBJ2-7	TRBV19	TGTGCCAGTAGTAGATTGGGACAGGACACCTACGAGCAGTACTTC	CASSRLGQDTYEQYF
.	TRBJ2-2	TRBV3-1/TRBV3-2	TGTGCCAGCAGCCAAGGCAGGAACACCGGGGAGCTGTTTTTT	CASSQGRNTGELFF
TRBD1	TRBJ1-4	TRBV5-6	TGTGCCAGCAGCCCTCTTACGGGACAGGTGAATGAAAAACTGTTTTTT	CASSPLTGQVNEKLFF
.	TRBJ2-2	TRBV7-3	TGTGCCAGCAGCCGGGGGAGTGGCACCGGGGAGCTGTTTTTT	CASSRGSGTGELFF
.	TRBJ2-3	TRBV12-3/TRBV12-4	TGTGCCAGCGGGGGCGCGGATACGCAGTATTTT	CASGGADTQYF
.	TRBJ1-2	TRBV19	TGTGCCAGTAGTAGGGGAGGAAATGGCTACACCTTC	CASSRGGNGYTF
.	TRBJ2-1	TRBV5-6	TGTGCCAGCAGCTTGGCCGCGGGAATAAATGAGCAGTTCTTC	CASSLAAGINEQFF
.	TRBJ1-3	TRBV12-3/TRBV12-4	TGTGCCAGCAGTCTCTATGCAGGAAACACCATATATTTT	CASSLYAGNTIYF
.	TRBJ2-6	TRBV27	TGTGCCAGCAGTCCATCCCACTCCGACTATTCTCCTGGGGCCAACGTCCTGACTTTC	CASSPSHSDYSPGANVLTF
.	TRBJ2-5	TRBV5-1	TGCGCCAGCAGTTATGGACAGTCCGCGGAGACCCAGTACTTC	CASSYGQSAETQYF
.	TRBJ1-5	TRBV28	TGTGCCAGCAGATCCTTTAGGGGGCAGCCCCAGCATTTT	CASRSFRGQPQHF
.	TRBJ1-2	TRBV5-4	TGTGCCAGCAGCTTAGCGGGACAAGGGCCGTATAACTATGGCTACACCTTC	CASSLAGQGPYNYGYTF
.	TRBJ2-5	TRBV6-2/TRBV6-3	TGTGCCAGCAGTTACTCGGCCGAGACCCAGTACTTC	CASSYSAETQYF
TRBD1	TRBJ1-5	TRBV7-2	TGTGCCAGCAGCATACAGACAGGGGGCGGTCAGCCCCAGCATTTT	CASSIQTGGGQPQHF
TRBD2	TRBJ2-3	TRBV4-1	TGCGCCAGCAGCCAAGCGGGGGGGCCAGATACGCAGTATTTT	CASSQAGGPDTQYF
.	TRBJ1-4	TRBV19	TGTGCCAGTAGTGAAGACTACCTCGGGACTAATGAAAAACTGTTTTTT	CASSEDYLGTNEKLFF
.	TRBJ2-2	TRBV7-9	TGTGCCAGCAGCTTAGGAGCTTTGACTGGTAGCACCGGGGAGCTGTTTTTT	CASSLGALTGSTGELFF